The present TCR beta chain was sequenced within a study of T cells in Graves' hyperthyroidism and ophthalmopathy. TCR beta CDR3 regions were amplified from RNA transcripts. A first-round RT-PCR of the TCR CDR3 used the HTBI primer set. Each CDR3 protein is one row after TCRdb ran MiXCR on the multiplex PCR reads. The table shows about half a million distinct CDR3 sequences, with 20% to 25% occurring only once. Lactation, pregnancy, other autoimmune disease or uncontrolled infection excluded patients. Germline V lookup: CDR1 DFQATT, CDR2 SNEGSKA (reference sequence). The CDR3 totals 13 residues. After removal of 6 bases from V and 7 bases from J, the junction contained 8 bases not matched to a gene. As concerns this clonotype: Antigen: not known.

Study-wide findings and caveats: Blood also held most thyroid clonotypes expanded beyond 0.001. Stable hyperthyroidism and ophthalmopathy were separated using 13 V-J signatures.

Sequenced sample: blood. The rearrangement uses TRBV20-1 and TRBJ1-4, with 7 bases fitting TRBD1. This receptor was obtained from a woman aged 70-85 years with Graves' ophthalmopathy. The CDR3, as DNA: TGCAGTGCAACCGGGACAGAGGCTGAAAAACTGTTTTTT. As protein: CSATGTEAEKLFF.